These 11 T cell receptor beta chains originate from one sample sequenced in a study of T-cell memory formation after mild COVID-19. TCRdb re-called the 5' RACE reads with MiXCR, one entry per CDR3 protein. This table has some 29,000 distinct CDR3 sequences, about 16% appearing once. The sample taken for sequencing was PBMCs or a T cell subset sorted from them (not recorded which). These receptor sequences come from an adult who had mild COVID-19 (a few samples of this study predate the infection). Cell type and time point are not known.

This clonotype was counted ten times or more. The chain is built from TRBV12-3 or TRBV12-4 and TRBJ1-3; a weak D match, TRBD1 (5 bases). Between the trimmed V and J ends, which lost 5 bases and 1 base, there was a span of 15 bases. This CDR3 is 16 amino acids long. The CDR3 here is CASSGRQLRSGNTIYF. CDR3 DNA sequence: TGTGCCAGCAGTGGGCGACAGTTGCGGTCTGGAAACACCATATATTTT.

V gene TRBV7-9 combines with J gene TRBJ1-2; 9 positions match TRBD1. Germline CDR1 SEHNR, CDR2 FQNEAQ (reference sequence). After removal of 5 bases from V and 4 bases from J, the junction contained 5 bases not matched to a gene. The CDR3 spans 14 residues. CDR3 in amino acids: CASSLPDRGYGYTF. CDR3 nucleotide sequence: TGTGCCAGCAGCCTCCCGGACAGGGGCTATGGCTACACCTTC.

The chain joins TRBV3-1 to TRBJ2-3; TRBD2 is a possible D gene (6 bases). CDR1 and CDR2 (germline): LGHDT, YNNKEL (reference sequence). The V and J ends lost 7 bases and 6 bases respectively, with 26 bases between them. The CDR3 is made up of 17 amino acids. CDR3 sequence reads: CASNHRYAGLPPDTQYF. CDR3 bases: TGTGCCAGCAACCACCGGTATGCGGGACTCCCCCCGGATACGCAGTATTTT.

The J gene is TRBJ2-2, the V gene TRBV12-3 or TRBV12-4; weak D call: TRBD2 (6 bases). The V end lost 7 bases, the J end lost 5 bases, and 14 bases lay between the germline ends. The CDR3 is made up of 14 amino acids. DNA of the CDR3: TGTGCCAGCACCGTGCCGGAGGGAACCGGGGAGCTGTTTTTT. Translated, it gives CASTVPEGTGELFF.

At least ten counts were recorded for this clonotype. The gene calls are TRBV30 and TRBJ1-1; the D gene is possibly TRBD1 (5 bases). The CDR3 loop spans 15 amino acids. Trimming stripped 2 bases from V and 4 bases from J, with 17 bases between. CDR1 and CDR2 from the germline V gene are GTSNPN and SVGIG (reference sequence). The CDR3 nucleotides are TGTGCCTGGAGTATTGCCGGACCGGGGGGCACTGAAGCTTTCTTT. Translation: CAWSIAGPGGTEAFF.

This clonotype has at least ten counts. The CDR3 DNA is TGTGCCATCAGTGAGTCTGGGACAGGGATACGCACAGATACGCAGTATTTT. Residues: CAISESGTGIRTDTQYF. V usage is TRBV10-3 and J usage is TRBJ2-3; 9 bases fit TRBD1. Germline trimming cut 0 bases from V and 1 base from J; bases unmatched to any gene: 5. Germline V gene data show CDR1 as ENHRY and CDR2 as SYGVKD. CDR3 length equals 17 residues.

V gene TRBV18 combines with J gene TRBJ2-3, with D perhaps matching TRBD1 or TRBD2 (6 bases each). CDR3 length equals 14 residues. Germline V gene lookup returns CDR1 KGHSH and CDR2 LQKENI. V was shortened by 6 bases and J by 2 bases, with 12 bases between the two germline ends. The CDR3 DNA sequence: TGTGCCAGCTCCCCCGGGGGCTACACAGATACGCAGTATTTT. This translates into CASSPGGYTDTQYF.

V is TRBV5-1 and J is TRBJ1-2; tentatively, D is TRBD1 (6 bases). The CDR3 spans 17 residues. CDR1 SGHRS and CDR2 YFSETQ come from the germline V gene. Deletions cut 1 base from V and 4 bases from J, with 20 bases between. As DNA, the CDR3 is TGCGCCAGCAGCTTGTCGGGGGGCGCGATGGCGTCCTATGGCTACACCTTC. Translating gives CASSLSGGAMASYGYTF.

In its sample, this clonotype was seen a few times. The chain combines TRBV7-2 with TRBJ2-5, with TRBD2 matching over 13 bases. The V gene end was trimmed by 4 bases and the J gene end by 5 bases; junction bases not matched to a gene: 13. This CDR3 is built from 18 residues. In germline, CDR1 is SGHTA, CDR2 FQGNSA. CDR3 loop: CASSSDPGLAGRRETQYF. The CDR3 DNA follows: TGTGCCAGCAGCTCAGATCCGGGACTAGCGGGAAGAAGGGAGACCCAGTACTTC.

Many counts were recorded for this clonotype. The genes are TRBV11-2 and TRBJ2-3, with 13 bases matching TRBD2. Germline-derived CDR1 and CDR2 are SGHAT and FQNNGV. After removal of 6 bases from V and 2 bases from J, the junction contained 8 bases not matched to a gene. The CDR3 extends over 17 amino acids. CDR3 in amino acids: CASRSGLAGPSTDTQYF. The CDR3 nucleotides read TGTGCCAGCAGATCGGGACTAGCGGGACCTTCCACAGATACGCAGTATTTT.

The chain combines TRBV6-2 or TRBV6-3 with TRBJ2-1; 10 nucleotides align to TRBD1. V lost 4 bases, J lost 0 bases, and 0 bases stayed unmatched. The length of the CDR3 is 15 residues. Looked up from germline, CDR1 is MNHEY and CDR2 is SVGEGT. CDR3 amino acids: CASSWTGGSYNEQFF. The CDR3 DNA sequence: TGTGCCAGCAGTTGGACAGGGGGCTCCTACAATGAGCAGTTCTTC.